The 24 T cell receptor beta chains listed next were all sequenced from one sample in a study of blood T cell repertoires in COVID-19. Produced via immunoSEQ multiplex PCR; TCRdb's table is partial and in-frame only. This table has a few hundred thousand clones, 87% appearing once. The sequenced material came from PBMCs or T cells enriched from blood (not recorded which). The receptors were sampled from a woman between 18 and 29 years old who had recovered from COVID-19.

The chain links TRBV5-1 to TRBJ2-2, with a tentative D call TRBD2 (5 bases). Looked up from germline, CDR1 is SGHRS and CDR2 is YFSETQ. CDR3 length: 15 amino acids. The V end lost 2 bases, the J end lost 4 bases, and 12 bases lay between the germline ends. As DNA, the CDR3 is TGCGCCAGCAGCTTAGGCGGAGGTGTCACCGGGGAGCTGTTTTTT. This sequence encodes CASSLGGGVTGELFF.

The chain combines TRBV20-1 with TRBJ2-7; 9 bases fit TRBD1. The germline V gene encodes CDR1 DFQATT and CDR2 SNEGSKA (reference sequence). This CDR3 spans 17 amino acids. V lost 3 bases and J lost 4; bases outside the gene matches: 16. CDR3 region: CSASYGNAGTGSYEQYF. In DNA, the CDR3 is TGCAGTGCTAGTTACGGAAATGCCGGGACAGGGAGTTACGAGCAGTACTTC.

This chain links TRBV27 with TRBJ1-2; TRBD1 is a possible D gene (5 bases). CDR3 size: 13 residues. With 3 bases removed from V and 2 bases from J, the gap between germline ends came to 7 bases. CDR1 MNHEY and CDR2 SMNVEV come from the germline V gene (reference sequence). CDR3 loop: CASSFQGNYGYTF. The CDR3 DNA follows: TGTGCCAGCAGTTTTCAGGGAAACTATGGCTACACCTTC.

The CDR3 sequence is CASSPGTGGPNYGYTF. The CDR3 DNA reads TGCGCCAGCAGCCCCGGGACAGGGGGACCTAACTATGGCTACACCTTC. The V call is TRBV5-1, the J call TRBJ1-2, with TRBD1 matching over 11 bases. The CDR3 is 16 amino acids. From germline, CDR1 is SGHRS and CDR2 YFSETQ. Trimming cost V 4 bases and J 0 bases; bases outside gene matches: 5. The variable domain in full, with the rest retrieved from reference TRBV5-1 and TRBJ1-2, is KAGVTQTPRYLIKTRGQQVTLSCSPISGHRSVSWYQQTPGQGLQFLFEYFSETQRNKGNFPGRFSGRQFSNSRSEMNVSTLELGDSALYLCASSPGTGGPNYGYTFGSGTRLTVV.

This clone has only a few counts. The chain uses TRBV7-6 and TRBJ2-6; 7 bases match TRBD2. Trimming at V came to 3 bases and at J to 4 bases, leaving 3 bases not matched to a gene. Germline V lookup: CDR1 SGHVS, CDR2 FNYEAQ. The CDR3 has 15 amino acids. For the CDR3, the DNA is TGTGCCAGCAGCTTCCGCGGGGGAGGGGCCAACGTCCTGACTTTC. Residues: CASSFRGGGANVLTF.

The CDR3 region has the DNA TGTGCCAGCAGCCTAATTAACACTGAAGCTTTCTTT. Its protein product is CASSLINTEAFF. The chain recombines TRBV5-6 with TRBJ1-1; D ambiguous. The CDR3 runs 12 residues. V lost 4 bases, J lost 2 bases, and 6 bases lay in between. CDR1 and CDR2 from the germline V gene are SGHDT and YYEEEE.

V gene TRBV6-5 combines with J gene TRBJ1-6; a possible D gene is TRBD1 (6 bases). The V and J ends lost 4 bases and 9 bases respectively, with 10 bases between them. CDR1 and CDR2 (germline): MNHEY, SVGAGI. The CDR3 has 13 amino acids. DNA for the CDR3: TGTGCCAGCAGTTCAACAGGGATTTCACCCCTCCACTTT. Translated: CASSSTGISPLHF.

The sample holds a few counts of this clone. This rearrangement joins TRBV6-2 or TRBV6-3 to TRBJ1-2; D is undetermined. Germline CDR1 and CDR2: MNHEY and SVGEGT. V was shortened by 3 bases and J by 2 bases, with 16 bases between the two germline ends. The CDR3 contains 16 residues. The CDR3, as DNA: TGTGCCAGCAGTTATGGTGTGAACCCCCGGAACTATGGCTACACCTTC. Translating gives CASSYGVNPRNYGYTF.

The V gene is TRBV27, the J gene TRBJ2-1, with D possibly TRBD2 on 5 matching bases. The CDR3 is made up of 13 amino acids. V lost 3 bases to trimming and J lost 4 bases, with 7 bases between them. Germline V lookup: CDR1 MNHEY, CDR2 SMNVEV (reference sequence). The CDR3 region has the DNA TGTGCCAGCAGTTTTCGGAGGTACAATGAGCAGTTCTTC. Its protein product is CASSFRRYNEQFF.

The V and J genes are TRBV27 and TRBJ1-5, with 7 bases that match TRBD1. Germline trimming cut 2 bases from V and 6 bases from J; bases unmatched to any gene: 4. CDR1 is MNHEY, CDR2 SMNVEV, per germline (reference sequence). This CDR3 region has 14 residues. The chain's CDR3 is CASSLIGGSQPQHF. The CDR3 DNA follows: TGTGCCAGCAGTTTAATAGGGGGCAGTCAGCCCCAGCATTTT.

This rearrangement joins TRBV7-6 to TRBJ2-1; D possibly corresponds to TRBD2 (5 bases). CDR1 is SGHVS, CDR2 FNYEAQ, per germline. The CDR3 is made up of 15 amino acids. V was pared by 1 base and J by 3 bases, with 10 bases between. The CDR3 loop reads CASSLDLRGYNEQFF. The CDR3 DNA reads TGTGCCAGCAGCTTAGACCTCCGGGGCTACAATGAGCAGTTCTTC.

CDR3 nucleotide sequence: TGTGCCAGCAGTTACTCAGGGGACAGCTATAGCAATCAGCCCCAGCATTTT. Translated: CASSYSGDSYSNQPQHF. V gene TRBV6-2 or TRBV6-3 combines with J gene TRBJ1-5, with 7 nucleotides matching TRBD1. Germline V gene lookup returns CDR1 MNHEY and CDR2 SVGEGT. Trimming took 0 bases from V and 0 from J; bases not matched to a gene: 5. CDR3 size: 17 residues.

The gene calls are TRBV7-2 and TRBJ1-2, with 9 bases aligning to TRBD1. This CDR3 spans 14 amino acids. V lost 2 bases to trimming and J lost 5 bases; unmatched junction nucleotides: 3. The germline gives CDR1 SGHTA, CDR2 FQGNSA. The CDR3 nucleotides are TGTGCCAGCAGCTTAACCGGGACAGGGTATGGCTACACCTTC. Translating it yields CASSLTGTGYGYTF.

The J gene is TRBJ2-3, the V gene TRBV27; maybe TRBD2 (6 bases). CDR1 and CDR2 (germline): MNHEY, SMNVEV (reference sequence). This CDR3 spans 16 amino acids. Trimming removed 0 bases at V and 4 bases at J, with 14 bases between. CDR3 amino acids: CASSLSAGEVADTQYF. The CDR3 nucleotides are TGTGCCAGCAGTTTATCGGCCGGGGAGGTCGCAGATACGCAGTATTTT.

The chain uses TRBV5-4 and TRBJ1-1, with D tentatively TRBD1 (6 bases). Trimming removed 3 bases at V and 1 base at J, with 13 bases between. The CDR3 length is 15 residues. Germline CDR1 and CDR2: SGHNT and YYREEE (reference sequence). Here the CDR3 reads CASSSRTTGNTEAFF. The DNA of the CDR3 is TGTGCCAGCAGCTCGCGAACGACAGGGAACACTGAAGCTTTCTTT.

This chain connects TRBV2 to TRBJ1-4; a weak D match, TRBD1 (6 bases). The length of the CDR3 is 14 residues. Germline CDR1 SNHLY, CDR2 FYNNEI. V lost 6 bases, J lost 8 bases, and 16 bases lay in between. The CDR3, as DNA: TGTGCCAGCAGGGTCACAGGGATCGGCGAAAAACTGTTTTTT. This translates into CASRVTGIGEKLFF.

This clone came up once. The J gene is TRBJ2-5, the V gene TRBV7-8; 12 positions match TRBD2. After removal of 5 bases from V and 5 bases from J, the junction contained 9 bases not matched to a gene. Germline CDR1 reads SGHVS; CDR2 reads FQNEAQ. The CDR3 extends over 16 amino acids. CDR3 region: CASSLRTSGISETQYF. For the CDR3, the DNA is TGTGCCAGCAGCCTAAGGACTAGCGGGATTTCTGAGACCCAGTACTTC.

Here the CDR3 reads CAPAAKQLVYGGYTF. CDR3 sequence (DNA): TGTGCCCCAGCAGCAAAGCAGCTAGTCTATGGCGGCTACACCTTC. The chain carries TRBV21-1 and TRBJ1-2. TRBV21-1 is a pseudogene segment. The CDR3 contains 15 residues.

The CDR3, as DNA: TGTGCCAGCAGTTCGGCGGGATCCTCCTACGAGCAGTACTTC. Translated: CASSSAGSSYEQYF. The chain joins TRBV28 to TRBJ2-7; weak D call: TRBD2 (6 bases). The CDR3 has 14 residues. Germline CDR1 MDHEN, CDR2 SYDVKM. Trimming took 4 bases from V and 0 from J, leaving 10 bases between them. Combining the CDR3 with reference TRBV28 and TRBJ2-7 gives the whole variable domain DVKVTQSSRYLVKRTGEKVFLECVQDMDHENMFWYRQDPGLGLRLIYFSYDVKMKEKGDIPEGYSVSREKKERFSLILESASTNQTSMYLCASSSAGSSYEQYFGPGTRLTVT.

Written as DNA, the CDR3 is TGTGCCAGCGTACAAAGCGGGAGTCCGGTGAATGAGCAGTTCTTC. Residues: CASVQSGSPVNEQFF. The chain has TRBV7-8 and TRBJ2-1, with 8 bases identical to TRBD2. CDR1 is SGHVS, CDR2 FQNEAQ, per germline. The CDR3 spans 15 residues. V was clipped by 8 bases and J by 7 bases; unmatched bases: 13.

CDR3 nucleotide sequence: TGTGCCAGCAGTTTAAGCGCTAGCGGGAGCATTTATTCCTACGAGCAGTACTTC. It is translated as CASSLSASGSIYSYEQYF. The chain combines TRBV27 with TRBJ2-7; TRBD2 matches at 10 bases. With V trimmed by 2 bases and J by 1 base, 11 bases remained unmatched. This CDR3 region has 18 residues. Germline-derived CDR1 and CDR2 are MNHEY and SMNVEV (reference sequence).

The chain joins TRBV28 to TRBJ1-1; 7 bases agree with TRBD1. CDR3 length: 14 residues. Per the germline V gene, CDR1 is MDHEN and CDR2 is SYDVKM. V trimming: 3 bases; J trimming: 11 bases; junction bases outside the gene matches: 12. In DNA, the CDR3 is TGTGCCAGCAGTTTGGCCCGGGATGGCAGGGGGGCTTTCTTT. It is translated as CASSLARDGRGAFF.

This clone was recorded only once. CDR3 residues: CASSLETVANYGYTF. CDR3 bases: TGTGCCAGCAGCTTGGAGACAGTAGCTAACTATGGCTACACCTTC. V gene TRBV5-8 combines with J gene TRBJ1-2; D perhaps matches TRBD1 (5 bases). V dropped 0 bases and J dropped 0 bases, with 9 bases sitting between them. This CDR3 comprises 15 residues. Germline V CDR1 and CDR2: SGHTS, YDEGEE.

The V and J genes are TRBV14 and TRBJ1-1; D not resolved. The CDR3 is made up of 13 amino acids. Germline V lookup: CDR1 SGHDN, CDR2 FVKESK. Trimming stripped 4 bases from V and 5 bases from J, with 11 bases between. CDR3 in amino acids: CASSLNTGTEAFF. CDR3 nucleotides: TGTGCCAGCAGCCTAAACACGGGAACTGAAGCTTTCTTT.